The TCR beta chain under discussion was sequenced for a study of cytomegalovirus exposure and HLA in healthy donors. About the study: Ancestry clustering placed 70% to 90% of under 450 genotyped donors in the Caucasian-associated cluster. Study results and limitations: A later analysis by the authors found several of the most significant clusters apparently linked to common viral pathogens.

To note about this clone: The antigen is undetermined.

The study sampled nominally healthy donors, though unrecorded immune exposures were likely. The CDR3 runs to 17 residues. Trimming cost V 3 bases and J 8 bases, with 23 bases left between them. CDR1 and CDR2 from the germline V gene are WNHNN and SYGVQD (reference sequence). Amplification used 60 Vbeta primers and 13 Jbeta primers. Original handling: About 83 million unique TCR beta chains, roughly 11 million shared, were counted in a later analysis. TCRdb keeps only in-frame clones here, not all; method: immunoSEQ multiplex PCR. Clonal size and the V and J genes are those of that table, whereas D and trimming came from the DNA. The sample gives around 200,000 clones, approximately 80% of which show up once; under 0.25% is in the top ten.

The chain links TRBV10-1 to TRBJ2-1, with D possibly matching TRBD2 (7 bases). The source is a girl aged 2-10 years in good health and CMV-seronegative. The material sequenced was PBMCs. The CDR3 loop is CASSESKGGGSYYEQFF. CDR3 nucleotides: TGCGCCAGCAGTGAATCTAAGGGGGGCGGGAGTTATTATGAGCAGTTCTTC.